The 24 T cell receptor beta chains listed next were all sequenced from one sample in a study of blood T cell repertoires in COVID-19. Method: immunoSEQ multiplex PCR; TCRdb's copy keeps in-frame clones and lacks some. Among roughly 190,000 clones, 70% to 90% were seen once, and the ten largest hold roughly a fifth. Sequences were obtained from peripheral blood. These receptor sequences come from a man between 60 and 75 years old with active or convalescent COVID-19.

The J gene is TRBJ2-3, the V gene TRBV24-1, with 7 bases matching TRBD2. Germline V CDR1 and CDR2: KGHDR, SFDVKD. The CDR3 length is 16 residues. The V segment lost 5 bases and the J segment 0 bases; nucleotides outside the gene matches: 7. The CDR3 loop is CATSVGRGSSTDTQYF. The CDR3 DNA reads as TGTGCCACCAGTGTGGGGCGGGGGTCTAGCACAGATACGCAGTATTTT.

The rearrangement joins TRBV27 to TRBJ2-2; tentative D call: TRBD2 (6 bases). Germline CDR1 and CDR2: MNHEY and SMNVEV (reference sequence). The CDR3 has 16 residues. Trimming removed 5 bases from V and 1 base from J, with 14 bases in between. The CDR3 bases are TGTGCCAGCAGTCCCGGAGGGCTAGAGAACACCGGGGAGCTGTTTTTT. Protein product: CASSPGGLENTGELFF.

This clone was recorded a few times. The chain joins TRBV29-1 to TRBJ1-2; tentatively, D is TRBD1 (5 bases). The germline V gene encodes CDR1 SQVTM and CDR2 ANQGSEA. CDR3 length: 10 amino acids. Trimming took off 6 bases at V and 7 bases at J, with 9 bases between the two ends. The CDR3 here is CSVGEVGYTF. The CDR3 region has the DNA TGCAGCGTGGGGGAGGTTGGCTACACCTTC.

The rearrangement uses TRBV7-9 and TRBJ2-5, with 7 bases identical to TRBD1. The V gene's germline CDR1 is SEHNR and CDR2 FQNEAQ (reference sequence). There are 14 residues in the CDR3. The V gene end was trimmed by 5 bases and the J gene end by 1 base; junction bases not matched to a gene: 4. CDR3 DNA: TGTGCCAGCAGCCCCGGACAGGTCCAAGAGACCCAGTACTTC. This gives the protein CASSPGQVQETQYF.

This rearrangement joins TRBV18 to TRBJ1-2; possibly TRBD1 for D (5 bases). Trimming removed 2 bases at V and 4 bases at J, with 17 bases between. This CDR3 comprises 16 residues. The germline V gene encodes CDR1 KGHSH and CDR2 LQKENI. The CDR3 reads CASSPGAPGLGYGYTF. The DNA for the CDR3 is TGTGCCAGCTCACCAGGGGCGCCCGGCCTCGGCTATGGCTACACCTTC.

This chain joins TRBV18 and TRBJ1-5, with a possible D match to TRBD1 (6 bases). Trimming stripped 3 bases from V and 3 bases from J, with 15 bases between. Germline V gene data show CDR1 as KGHSH and CDR2 as LQKENI. The CDR3 length is 16 residues. The DNA for the CDR3 is TGTGCCAGCTCACCCCAAGGGGGGGGGTTCAATCAGCCCCAGCATTTT. Translating gives CASSPQGGGFNQPQHF.

The chain carries TRBV19 and TRBJ1-5; TRBD1 is a possible D gene (6 bases). The V gene's germline CDR1 is LNHDA and CDR2 SQIVND (reference sequence). Between the trimmed V and J ends, which lost 6 bases and 9 bases, there was a span of 21 bases. The CDR3 length is 15 residues. The CDR3 protein is CASSLQGGGVVPQHF. As DNA, the CDR3 is TGTGCCAGTAGCCTACAAGGGGGGGGTGTTGTGCCCCAGCATTTT.

The chain recombines TRBV4-1 with TRBJ1-2; D may be TRBD1 (6 bases). V gave up 3 bases and J gave up 4 bases, with 9 bases separating them. CDR3 length equals 13 residues. CDR1 is MGHRA and CDR2 is YSYEKL in the germline V gene. Here the CDR3 DNA reads TGCGCCAGCAGCCAGGGGGCCGGCTATGGCTACACCTTC. This sequence encodes CASSQGAGYGYTF.

The chain combines TRBV11-3 with TRBJ2-7; 12 bases line up with TRBD2. CDR1 is SGHNT, CDR2 YENEEA, per germline. This CDR3 spans 18 amino acids. J was trimmed by 6 bases and V by 4 bases; bases with no gene match: 16. CDR3 DNA sequence: TGTGCCAGCAGCTATCTGGCTAGCGGGGGGGATTCCAATTTCGAGCAGTACTTC. This codes for CASSYLASGGDSNFEQYF. Using reference TRBV11-3 and TRBJ2-7 for the parts outside the CDR3, the full variable domain is EAGVVQSPRYKIIEKKQPVAFWCNPISGHNTLYWYLQNLGQGPELLIRYENEEAVDDSQLPKDRFSAERLKGVDSTLKIQPAELGDSAVYLCASSYLASGGDSNFEQYFGPGTRLTVT.

This sequence joins TRBV12-3 or TRBV12-4 and TRBJ1-1; 9 bases agree with TRBD1. The CDR3 extends over 13 amino acids. Unmatched junction bases numbered 3, after V lost 3 bases and J lost 7 bases. The DNA for the CDR3 is TGTGCCAGCAGTTTCGGGACAGGGCTTGAAGCTTTCTTT. Protein sequence: CASSFGTGLEAFF.

The V and J genes are TRBV6-1 and TRBJ1-4; TRBD1 might be the D (6 bases). The CDR3 length is 15 residues. V was pared by 1 base and J by 7 bases, with 13 bases between. Germline-derived CDR1 and CDR2 are MNHNS and SASEGT. The CDR3 DNA sequence: TGTGCCAGCAGTGAAGAACCCAGGGGAAGTGAAAAACTGTTTTTT. Its protein is CASSEEPRGSEKLFF.

The chain links TRBV5-4 to TRBJ2-7; 8 bases map to TRBD1. The CDR3 is 15 residues long. Germline V gives CDR1 SGHNT, CDR2 YYREEE (reference sequence). V was pared by 4 bases and J by 1 base, with 7 bases of the junction left unmatched. The CDR3 sequence: CASSGGTGHSYEQYF. For the CDR3, the DNA is TGTGCCAGCAGCGGGGGGACAGGCCATTCCTACGAGCAGTACTTC.

The rearrangement joins TRBV7-9 to TRBJ1-5; D gene uncertain. CDR1 is SEHNR and CDR2 is FQNEAQ in the germline V gene (reference sequence). The CDR3 runs 13 residues. Trimming took off 4 bases at V and 3 bases at J, with 7 bases between the two ends. The CDR3 sequence is CASSYADNQPQHF. The DNA of the CDR3 is TGTGCCAGCAGCTACGCGGACAATCAGCCCCAGCATTTT.

As DNA, the CDR3 is TGTGCCAGCAGCTTAGTCCCATCCGGGGAGCTGTTTTTT. Encoded protein: CASSLVPSGELFF. The chain recombines TRBV7-2 with TRBJ2-2; D is uncertain. Germline assignment: CDR1 SGHTA and CDR2 FQGNSA. The V end was cut by 1 base, the J end by 6 bases, with 6 bases between. There are 13 residues in the CDR3. The complete variable domain, with remaining parts taken from reference TRBV7-2 and TRBJ2-2, reads GAGVSQSPSNKVTEKGKDVELRCDPISGHTALYWYRQSLGQGLEFLIYFQGNSAPDKSGLPSDRFSAERTGGSVSTLTIQRTQQEDSAVYLCASSLVPSGELFFGEGSRLTVL.

A single count supports this clone. This chain joins TRBV6-2 or TRBV6-3 and TRBJ2-1, with D possibly TRBD2 on 5 matching bases. The germline V gene has CDR1 MNHEY and CDR2 SVGEGT. The CDR3 contains 13 residues. Trimming shortened V by 5 bases and J by 12 bases, and 17 bases separated the two germline ends. CDR3 sequence: CASSALAARRQFF. The CDR3 DNA is TGTGCCAGCAGTGCGCTAGCCGCCCGGCGGCAGTTCTTC.

The sample holds one count of this clone. The genes are TRBV24-1 and TRBJ2-3; D is perhaps TRBD2 (5 bases). Germline V gives CDR1 KGHDR, CDR2 SFDVKD. CDR3 length: 13 residues. V was clipped by 9 bases and J by 3 bases, with 12 bases between them. CDR3 in DNA: TGTGCCACCTCCCGGGGTGGAACAGATACGCAGTATTTT. Its translation: CATSRGGTDTQYF.

This chain joins TRBV4-1 and TRBJ2-3, with 9 bases aligning to TRBD2. The CDR3 length is 18 residues. Germline V CDR1 and CDR2: MGHRA, YSYEKL. With V trimmed by 4 bases and J by 3 bases, 14 bases remained unmatched. The CDR3 DNA reads as TGCGCCAGCAGCCCCTCGGGACTAGCTTCCCTCGGGACAGATACGCAGTATTTT. Translation: CASSPSGLASLGTDTQYF.

This chain links TRBV27 with TRBJ2-3; 9 nucleotides match TRBD2. Germline V gene lookup returns CDR1 MNHEY and CDR2 SMNVEV (reference sequence). This CDR3 is 16 amino acids long. After removal of 6 bases from V and 4 bases from J, the junction contained 11 bases not matched to a gene. CDR3 protein: CASSPSSGGSPDTQYF. The CDR3 DNA reads TGTGCCAGCAGCCCATCGAGCGGGGGGTCTCCAGATACGCAGTATTTT.

V and J are TRBV9 and TRBJ2-5; 10 bases match TRBD1. Germline trimming cut 4 bases from V and 5 bases from J; bases unmatched to any gene: 20. The CDR3 totals 19 residues. The germline CDR1 and CDR2 sequences are SGDLS and YYNGEE. The CDR3 protein is CASSYRTGQGSSRGETQYF. Here the CDR3 DNA reads TGTGCCAGCAGCTACAGAACGGGACAGGGGTCGTCGCGTGGGGAGACCCAGTACTTC.

This rearrangement joins TRBV15 to TRBJ2-7; 7 bases are shared with TRBD1. The CDR3 has 14 amino acids. The V gene's germline CDR1 is LNHNV and CDR2 YYDKDF (reference sequence). The V and J ends lost 5 bases and 5 bases, in that order; junction bases with no gene match: 9. Written as DNA, the CDR3 is TGTGCCACCAGCGAGAGACAGGGAGAGGACGAGCAGTACTTC. This sequence encodes CATSERQGEDEQYF.

The chain is built from TRBV27 and TRBJ2-5; D gene uncertain. The CDR3 has 13 residues. The germline V gene has CDR1 MNHEY and CDR2 SMNVEV (reference sequence). V gave up 6 bases and J gave up 2 bases, with 10 bases separating them. The DNA for the CDR3 is TGTGCCAGCAGCCCGGGTTTTCAAGAGACCCAGTACTTC. This translates into CASSPGFQETQYF.

The chain employs TRBV10-3 and TRBJ1-1; D unresolved. This CDR3 has 15 amino acids. V shed 2 bases and J shed 1 base, with 11 bases lying between them. Germline CDR1 is ENHRY and CDR2 is SYGVKD. Written as DNA, the CDR3 is TGTGCCATCAGTGAGAATGGGAGGGAGAACACTGAAGCTTTCTTT. It specifies CAISENGRENTEAFF.

DNA of the CDR3: TGTGCCAGCAGCTTGGGGGACAGGGAACCCTACGAGCAGTACTTC. Protein sequence: CASSLGDREPYEQYF. The chain joins TRBV11-1 to TRBJ2-7; 9 bases align to TRBD1. Per germline, CDR1 SGHAT and CDR2 FQDESV (reference sequence). The CDR3 sequence is 15 residues long. V lost 3 bases, J lost 2 bases, and 5 bases stayed unmatched.

CDR3 sequence (DNA): TGTGCCAGCAGTGAAGTGACAGCAGCTAACTATGGCTACACCTTC. Its translation is CASSEVTAANYGYTF. V is TRBV6-1 and J is TRBJ1-2; TRBD1 is a possible D gene (5 bases). Per the germline V gene, CDR1 is MNHNS and CDR2 is SASEGT. The CDR3 sequence is 15 residues long. The ends were cut back, 1 base at V and 0 bases at J, with 9 bases in the middle.